This T cell receptor beta chain was profiled in a study of T cell responses to AZD1222 COVID-19 vaccine. Broader study findings: Nearly half of spike-specific TCRs reportedly target unmutated variant regions. When two AZD1222 doses had been given, Spike-specific TCR breadth and depth rose. Donors were largely white British and mainly female; clonal diversity was possibly underestimated. CD4 TCRs covered the whole spike, strongest at regions 160-218 and 743-854.

Regarding this clone: Its matching antigen is unknown.

The CDR3 is 16 amino acids. V was shortened by 4 bases and J by 2 bases, with 14 bases between the two germline ends. Germline V gives CDR1 KGHDR, CDR2 SFDVKD. The method was immunoSEQ multiplex PCR; TCRdb's version includes in-frame clones alone and lacks a portion of them. The repertoire holds about 160,000 clones, with approximately 90% as singletons. The genes are TRBV24-1 and TRBJ2-1; D remains ambiguous. The clonotype comes from an adult in good health. The sequences come from peripheral blood, collected on day 0 of MenACWY control vaccination. The CDR3 loop reads CATSETPDLAYNEQFF. As DNA, the CDR3 is TGTGCCACCAGTGAGACTCCGGACCTCGCCTACAATGAGCAGTTCTTC.